Below, 28 T cell receptor beta chains from the same sample are listed, as sequenced in a study of blood T cell repertoires in COVID-19. Here immunoSEQ multiplex PCR was the method, and the copy in TCRdb shows in-frame clones only, minus some. The sample lists approximately 350,000 clones, about 86% occurring once. The sample taken for sequencing was peripheral blood. The receptors derive from a woman between 55 and 75 years old with COVID-19, enrolled during active disease.

The rearrangement joins TRBV18 to TRBJ2-3; D is possibly TRBD1 (7 bases). Trimming left V 4 bases short and J 4 bases short, with 21 bases between. CDR1 is KGHSH, CDR2 LQKENI, per germline. The CDR3 covers 17 residues. CDR3 bases: TGTGCCAGCTCACGCGGGCAGGGGGGTGCTCTGGCAGATACGCAGTATTTT. This gives the protein CASSRGQGGALADTQYF.

This clone came up once. This chain uses TRBV6-4 with TRBJ1-1, with D possibly matching TRBD1 (6 bases). The CDR3 length is 14 residues. V lost 3 bases to trimming and J lost 4 bases, with 12 bases between them. CDR1 is MRHNA and CDR2 is SNTAGT in the germline V gene. CDR3 in amino acids: CASSDIPGATEAFF. The CDR3 nucleotides are TGTGCCAGCAGTGATATCCCAGGGGCCACTGAAGCTTTCTTT.

The rearrangement links TRBV25-1 to TRBJ2-6; a possible D gene is TRBD1 (5 bases). Trimming left V 6 bases short and J 2 bases short, with 11 bases between. Germline CDR1 MGHDK, CDR2 SYGVNS. This CDR3 contains 15 residues. The CDR3 coding sequence is TGTGCCAGCAGGCCAGGGCGTGCTGGGGCCAACGTCCTGACTTTC. This encodes CASRPGRAGANVLTF.

Here the CDR3 DNA reads TGTGCCAGCAGCCGACCGGGCGGGGACGAGCAGTACTTC. Translating it yields CASSRPGGDEQYF. The rearrangement joins TRBV5-5 to TRBJ2-7; D possibly corresponds to TRBD2 (6 bases). CDR1 and CDR2 (germline): SGHKS, YYEKEE (reference sequence). The CDR3 contains 13 residues. Trimming removed 4 bases from V and 5 bases from J, with 13 bases in between.

Written as DNA, the CDR3 is TGTGCCAGCAGCTTGGCCCGGACAGGGATTGGGGGCTACACCTTC. It translates to CASSLARTGIGGYTF. The chain couples TRBV5-6 to TRBJ1-2, with 8 nucleotides matching TRBD1. The V segment lost 0 bases and the J segment 8 bases; nucleotides outside the gene matches: 9. Germline CDR1 and CDR2: SGHDT and YYEEEE. This CDR3 comprises 15 residues. Combining the CDR3 with reference TRBV5-6 and TRBJ1-2 gives the whole variable domain DAGVTQSPTHLIKTRGQQVTLRCSPKSGHDTVSWYQQALGQGPQFIFQYYEEEERQRGNFPDRFSGHQFPNYSSELNVNALLLGDSALYLCASSLARTGIGGYTFGSGTRLTVV.

This clone was detected a few times. The chain joins TRBV5-4 to TRBJ1-5; 9 positions match TRBD1. V shed 2 bases and J 5 bases; nucleotides not matched to a gene: 5. This CDR3 has 15 amino acids. Germline CDR1 reads SGHNT; CDR2 reads YYREEE (reference sequence). This CDR3 reads CASSFGQGLDQPQHF. CDR3 coding DNA: TGTGCCAGCAGCTTCGGACAGGGGTTGGATCAGCCCCAGCATTTT.

The V gene is TRBV11-1, the J gene TRBJ2-3; D ambiguous. In germline, CDR1 is SGHAT, CDR2 FQDESV (reference sequence). CDR3 length: 14 residues. The germline V and J ends were trimmed by 3 bases and 0 bases, with 7 bases remaining between them. The CDR3 DNA reads as TGTGCCAGCAGCTTTGAACTTAGCACAGATACGCAGTATTTT. It encodes CASSFELSTDTQYF.

The chain joins TRBV6-5 to TRBJ1-4, with 12 bases lining up with TRBD1. Germline CDR1 MNHEY, CDR2 SVGAGI. CDR3 size: 14 residues. V shed 7 bases, J shed 10 bases, and the junction held 7 bases outside the gene matches. CDR3 loop: CASNGGTGGGKLFF. As DNA, the CDR3 is TGTGCCAGCAATGGGGGGACAGGGGGCGGAAAACTGTTTTTT.

This chain joins TRBV3-1 (or the pseudogene TRBV3-2) and TRBJ1-2, with 9 bases aligning to TRBD1. V lost 0 bases to trimming and J lost 5 bases; unmatched junction nucleotides: 4. CDR3 length: 15 residues. Per germline, CDR1 LGHDT and CDR2 YNNKEL (reference sequence). DNA of the CDR3: TGTGCCAGCAGCCAAGAAAACAGGGGGCTGTATGGCTACACCTTC. Amino acids: CASSQENRGLYGYTF.

The chain employs TRBV5-8 and TRBJ2-1; D not resolved. Germline assignment: CDR1 SGHTS and CDR2 YDEGEE. The CDR3 consists of 13 residues. V lost 4 bases and J lost 6, with 11 bases in between. DNA for the CDR3: TGTGCCAGCAGCCCCTCTGGCTTCAATGAGCAGTTCTTC. Amino acids: CASSPSGFNEQFF.

The chain couples TRBV2 to TRBJ1-2; 7 bases map to TRBD1. This CDR3 comprises 13 residues. Germline lookup yields CDR1 SNHLY and CDR2 FYNNEI. V shed 6 bases and J 8 bases; nucleotides not matched to a gene: 9. CDR3 DNA sequence: TGTGCCAGCAGGCAGGACAGGATGGAAGGCTACACCTTC. Protein sequence: CASRQDRMEGYTF.

The rearrangement joins TRBV6-4 to TRBJ2-2; 7 bases line up with TRBD2. Germline values: CDR1 MRHNA, CDR2 SNTAGT. The CDR3 runs to 17 residues. V shed 0 bases and J 5 bases; nucleotides not matched to a gene: 9. Here the CDR3 reads CASSDSGTHGGTGELFF. CDR3 DNA: TGTGCCAGCAGTGACTCGGGGACCCACGGGGGGACCGGGGAGCTGTTTTTT.

The chain links TRBV15 to TRBJ2-3; 9 bases are shared with TRBD2. The CDR3 covers 17 residues. Germline V lookup: CDR1 LNHNV, CDR2 YYDKDF (reference sequence). V dropped 1 base and J dropped 4; count of bases not matched to a gene: 9. As DNA, the CDR3 is TGTGCCACCAGCAGAGGTATAGGCGGGGGGGCCGCAGATACGCAGTATTTT. It translates to CATSRGIGGGAADTQYF.

The gene calls are TRBV7-2 and TRBJ2-5; D not resolved. Germline CDR1 reads SGHTA; CDR2 reads FQGNSA. V dropped 1 base and J dropped 0 bases, with 9 bases sitting between them. There are 15 residues in the CDR3. As DNA, the CDR3 is TGTGCCAGCAGCTTAGACAAAGCGTACCAAGAGACCCAGTACTTC. Amino acids: CASSLDKAYQETQYF.

The chain is built from TRBV11-3 and TRBJ1-1; tentatively, D is TRBD1 (5 bases). Deletions cut 5 bases from V and 5 bases from J, with 15 bases between. Germline CDR1 reads SGHNT; CDR2 reads YENEEA. CDR3 length: 14 residues. CDR3 coding DNA: TGTGCCAGCAGCCCCGGGGGAGGCCTAACTGAAGCTTTCTTT. Translation: CASSPGGGLTEAFF.

The chain recombines TRBV4-1 with TRBJ2-2; D gene uncertain. The CDR3 is 14 residues long. Looked up from germline, CDR1 is MGHRA and CDR2 is YSYEKL. The V and J ends lost 4 bases and 4 bases respectively, with 10 bases between them. In nucleotides, the CDR3 is TGCGCCAGCAGCCCCCGCCTAAGCACCGGGGAGCTGTTTTTT. Protein product: CASSPRLSTGELFF.

V is TRBV11-3 and J is TRBJ2-3, with D maybe TRBD2 (5 bases). V lost 1 base, J lost 6 bases, and 14 bases lay in between. The CDR3 has 15 residues. Germline V gives CDR1 SGHNT, CDR2 YENEEA. The CDR3 coding sequence is TGTGCCAGCAGCTTAGTTGGGTCGGAGGCCGATACGCAGTATTTT. Translated, it gives CASSLVGSEADTQYF.

This clone was picked up a small number of times. This chain joins TRBV2 and TRBJ1-5, with D unresolved. V shed 3 bases and J shed 2 bases, with 8 bases lying between them. Germline assignment: CDR1 SNHLY and CDR2 FYNNEI. This CDR3 spans 14 amino acids. CDR3: CASSDSGGNQPQHF. DNA for the CDR3: TGTGCCAGCAGTGACTCCGGGGGCAATCAGCCCCAGCATTTT.

In regard to this clone: The identical CDR3 is also encoded by other nucleotide sequences in the sample. The V call is TRBV18, the J call TRBJ2-3, with D possibly being TRBD2 (6 bases). V shed 3 bases and J shed 3 bases, with 7 bases lying between them. The CDR3 runs to 13 residues. CDR1 is KGHSH, CDR2 LQKENI, per germline. The CDR3 nucleotides are TGTGCCAGCTCACCGGGGGGAACAGATACGCAGTATTTT. It translates to CASSPGGTDTQYF.

This clone was recorded a few times. The gene calls are TRBV7-3 and TRBJ2-2; tentatively, D is TRBD2 (6 bases). Germline V gene sequence: CDR1 SGHTA, CDR2 FQGTGA. Between the trimmed V and J ends, which lost 5 bases and 4 bases, there was a span of 17 bases. The CDR3 loop spans 16 amino acids. The CDR3 here is CASSAGTPLGTGELFF. The CDR3 nucleotides read TGTGCCAGCAGCGCCGGGACTCCCTTGGGCACCGGGGAGCTGTTTTTT.

J is TRBJ2-7 and V is TRBV21-1; the table's D gene call, TRBD1, was not cross checked with the DNA. TRBV21-1 is reported as a pseudogene. This CDR3 region has 16 residues. The CDR3 nucleotides are TGTGCCAGCAGCAAAGAGGAAGGGACAGGGCGCTACGAGCAGTACTTC. It encodes CASSKEEGTGRYEQYF.

This clone was observed a few times. The chain employs TRBV9 and TRBJ1-6; 9 positions match TRBD1. This CDR3 spans 13 amino acids. The trim removed 6 bases at V and 7 bases at J, leaving 2 bases unmatched. Per germline, CDR1 SGDLS and CDR2 YYNGEE. The DNA for the CDR3 is TGTGCCAGCAAAGGACAGGGGAATTCACCCCTCCACTTT. This gives the protein CASKGQGNSPLHF.

This chain links TRBV5-4 with TRBJ2-5; perhaps TRBD2 as D (6 bases). The CDR3 runs 13 residues. V was clipped by 3 bases and J by 5 bases, with 11 bases between them. Germline V gives CDR1 SGHNT, CDR2 YYREEE (reference sequence). As DNA, the CDR3 is TGTGCCAGCAGCTCGGCGGGGTCGGAGACCCAGTACTTC. Translation: CASSSAGSETQYF. Based on the CDR3 plus reference TRBV5-4 and TRBJ2-5, the full variable domain is ETGVTQSPTHLIKTRGQQVTLRCSSQSGHNTVSWYQQALGQGPQFIFQYYREEENGRGNFPPRFSGLQFPNYSSELNVNALELDDSALYLCASSSAGSETQYFGPGTRLLVL.

The chain couples TRBV11-2 to TRBJ2-5, with 8 bases lining up with TRBD1. Germline V gene lookup returns CDR1 SGHAT and CDR2 FQNNGV. The CDR3 is 13 residues long. The trim removed 4 bases at V and 3 bases at J, leaving 1 base unmatched. CDR3 loop: CASSSDREETQYF. The CDR3 bases are TGTGCCAGCAGCTCGGACAGGGAAGAGACCCAGTACTTC.

The chain joins TRBV7-9 to TRBJ1-2; 7 bases agree with TRBD1. The germline gives CDR1 SEHNR, CDR2 FQNEAQ (reference sequence). The CDR3 runs to 15 residues. V was clipped by 5 bases and J by 7 bases; unmatched bases: 13. The CDR3 sequence is CASSPNLDREGGYTF. Here the CDR3 DNA reads TGTGCCAGCAGCCCGAACCTCGACAGGGAAGGTGGCTACACCTTC.

The J gene is TRBJ2-5, the V gene TRBV6-1; 8 nucleotides agree with TRBD1. This CDR3 has 18 amino acids. V lost 1 base to trimming and J lost 0 bases; unmatched junction nucleotides: 10. Germline V gene lookup returns CDR1 MNHNS and CDR2 SASEGT. CDR3 DNA: TGTGCCAGCAGTGAAGTCCGGAGGACAGGGTTGTACCAAGAGACCCAGTACTTC. Protein sequence: CASSEVRRTGLYQETQYF.

Written as DNA, the CDR3 is TGCAGCGTTGGACGGACAGCGAACACCGGGGAGCTGTTTTTT. Its translation: CSVGRTANTGELFF. The J gene is TRBJ2-2, the V gene TRBV29-1, with D perhaps matching TRBD1 (6 bases). Looked up from germline, CDR1 is SQVTM and CDR2 is ANQGSEA. Trimming cost V 4 bases and J 0 bases, with 9 bases left between them. The CDR3 has 14 amino acids.

V gene TRBV30 combines with J gene TRBJ1-2, with D tentatively TRBD1 (6 bases). This CDR3 spans 12 amino acids. V was shortened by 2 bases and J by 4 bases, with 8 bases between the two germline ends. The germline gives CDR1 GTSNPN, CDR2 SVGIG (reference sequence). The CDR3 sequence: CAWSRQAYGYTF. The DNA of the CDR3 is TGTGCCTGGAGTAGACAGGCCTATGGCTACACCTTC.